The clone carrying this TCR beta chain was observed a single time. Its specificity is unknown. The data derive from a study of shared clonotypes between healthy human individuals. Overall study results and limits: Four donors shared 4.5% to 6.5% of their naive CD4 clonotypes. The low donor count limited represented genetic and exposure-history diversity.

Germline V gene sequence: CDR1 MNHNS, CDR2 SASEGT. With 4 bases removed from V and 2 bases from J, the gap between germline ends came to 8 bases. The CDR3 is made up of 13 amino acids. Healthy HIV-negative adults without recent acute infections or vaccinations served as donors. Each replicate PCR on the sorted subsets used 150 to 200 ng DNA (around 30,000 T cell genomes). TCRdb's table, derived via immunoSEQ multiplex PCR, lists solely in-frame clones and lacks some. The sample comprises more than 2,000,000 clones, 85% to 95% of which are singletons, and roughly 0.13% rests with the top ten. This receptor was obtained from a man younger than 35 in good health. Sequences were obtained from naive CD4+ T cells sorted from blood. Subset given: CD45RA+ positively selected. The rearrangement joins TRBV6-1 to TRBJ1-1; D gene ambiguous. CDR3 DNA sequence: TGTGCCAGCAGTGCTGGGGTCAACACTGAAGCTTTCTTT. This gives the protein CASSAGVNTEAFF.